The following is a TCR beta chain sequence with its context. The antigen is not known. This sample is drawn from a study of cytomegalovirus exposure and HLA in healthy donors. Notes on the study in general: Across donors, most TCRs were seen rarely, yet some public ones were widespread.

PCR involved 60 Vbeta and 13 Jbeta primers. Clones were sequenced by immunoSEQ multiplex PCR, and TCRdb holds only the in-frame ones, with some missing. The data show about 120,000 clones, with roughly 82% seen just once and more than 1.4% held by the top ten. Per the germline V gene, CDR1 is SGHAT and CDR2 is FQNNGV. The CDR3 is made up of 13 amino acids. After removal of 6 bases from V and 8 bases from J, the junction contained 7 bases not matched to a gene. This chain links TRBV11-2 with TRBJ2-1, with 7 bases lining up with TRBD1. This TCR was sampled from a woman under 30 in good health and CMV-seronegative. Sequenced input: PBMCs. The CDR3 nucleotides are TGTGCCAGCAGGTTTACAGGGGTCGATGAGCAGTTCTTC. Its protein product is CASRFTGVDEQFF. The complete variable domain, with remaining parts taken from reference TRBV11-2 and TRBJ2-1, reads EAGVAQSPRYKIIEKRQSVAFWCNPISGHATLYWYQQILGQGPKLLIQFQNNGVVDDSQLPKDRFSAERLKGVDSTLKIQPAKLEDSAVYLCASRFTGVDEQFFGPGTRLTVL.